These 23 T cell receptor beta chains share one sample of origin, sequenced in a study of blood T cell repertoires in COVID-19. Clones were read by immunoSEQ multiplex PCR, and TCRdb kept only the in-frame ones, dropping some. Of about 200,000 clones in the sample, under 90% were seen once. Sequenced material: peripheral blood. Receptors were obtained from an elderly man with acute or convalescent COVID-19.

In the case of this clone: This sample includes further DNA sequences coding for the same CDR3. The CDR3 sequence is CASSFVSTYEQYF. Here the CDR3 DNA reads TGTGCCAGCAGCTTCGTTAGTACCTACGAGCAGTACTTC. The chain joins TRBV11-2 to TRBJ2-7, with unresolved D. Trimming took 3 bases from V and 2 from J, leaving 8 bases between them. Per germline, CDR1 SGHAT and CDR2 FQNNGV. CDR3 length equals 13 residues.

The rearrangement uses TRBV28 and TRBJ1-2; no clear D gene. V was clipped by 4 bases and J by 10 bases, with 13 bases between them. The CDR3 sequence is 12 residues long. Germline V CDR1 and CDR2: MDHEN, SYDVKM. This CDR3 is CASSSSGVDYTF. CDR3 DNA sequence: TGTGCCAGCAGTTCGAGCGGAGTTGACTACACCTTC.

The chain combines TRBV6-6 with TRBJ1-4; D call uncertain. The CDR3 is 15 residues long. The germline CDR1 and CDR2 sequences are MNHNY and SVGAGI (reference sequence). Trimming stripped 7 bases from V and 3 bases from J, with 15 bases between. CDR3: CASTYRGRANEKLFF. The CDR3 DNA reads TGTGCCAGCACCTACCGAGGGAGGGCTAATGAAAAACTGTTTTTT.

The V gene is TRBV10-3, the J gene TRBJ2-5; 7 nucleotides align to TRBD1. CDR3 size: 14 residues. Germline V lookup: CDR1 ENHRY, CDR2 SYGVKD. Germline trimming cut 7 bases from V and 2 bases from J; bases unmatched to any gene: 7. CDR3 DNA: TGTGCCATCAAAGCACGGGACAGTCAAGAGACCCAGTACTTC. Translating gives CAIKARDSQETQYF.

This rearrangement joins TRBV4-1 to TRBJ1-4; no definite D call. The CDR3 sequence is 18 residues long. Germline V lookup: CDR1 MGHRA, CDR2 YSYEKL. V lost 0 bases and J 3 bases, leaving 17 bases between the germline ends. CDR3 loop: CASSQDLGRGLSNEKLFF. CDR3 nucleotides: TGCGCCAGCAGCCAAGATCTGGGCAGAGGGTTATCTAATGAAAAACTGTTTTTT.

This clone was found once. The chain employs TRBV19 and TRBJ2-7; the D gene is possibly TRBD2 (5 bases). Germline CDR1 LNHDA, CDR2 SQIVND (reference sequence). Trimming removed 4 bases at V and 2 bases at J, with 9 bases between. The CDR3 extends over 13 amino acids. The CDR3 sequence: CASSTSGAYEQYF. The CDR3 DNA reads as TGTGCCAGTAGTACCTCCGGGGCCTACGAGCAGTACTTC.

The chain joins TRBV25-1 to TRBJ2-7, with D tentatively TRBD2 (5 bases). This CDR3 comprises 15 residues. Trimming stripped 5 bases from V and 4 bases from J, with 18 bases between. Germline V lookup: CDR1 MGHDK, CDR2 SYGVNS. CDR3 loop: CASSIGYFWRYEQYV. CDR3 in DNA: TGTGCCAGCAGTATCGGATACTTCTGGAGGTACGAGCAGTACGTC.

The chain carries TRBV19 and TRBJ2-2; 8 nucleotides align to TRBD1. The CDR3 is 14 amino acids. Germline CDR1 reads LNHDA; CDR2 reads SQIVND (reference sequence). After removal of 8 bases from V and 6 bases from J, the junction contained 8 bases not matched to a gene. The CDR3 region is CASWGTGGPGELFF. For the CDR3, the DNA is TGTGCCAGTTGGGGTACAGGGGGTCCCGGGGAGCTGTTTTTT.

The chain couples TRBV3-1 (or the pseudogene TRBV3-2) to TRBJ2-5; 16 bases match TRBD2. V lost 1 base to trimming and J lost 5 bases; unmatched junction nucleotides: 13. CDR3 length: 20 amino acids. Germline lookup yields CDR1 LGHDT and CDR2 YNNKEL (reference sequence). The CDR3 reads CASSQGLAGPGLAGGETQYF. In DNA form, the CDR3 reads TGTGCCAGCAGCCAAGGCTTGGCGGGACCGGGACTAGCGGGGGGGGAGACCCAGTACTTC.

This clone was seen more than once but under ten times. V gene TRBV19 combines with J gene TRBJ1-1, with D hard to call. Trimming cost V 3 bases and J 1 base, with 6 bases left between them. The CDR3 is 13 amino acids. From germline, CDR1 is LNHDA and CDR2 SQIVND (reference sequence). CDR3 bases: TGTGCCAGTAGTATGAGAGAGAACACTGAAGCTTTCTTT. Translated: CASSMRENTEAFF.

CDR3 residues: CSASAVSGSSTDTQYF. CDR3 sequence (DNA): TGCAGTGCTAGTGCCGTTAGCGGGAGCAGCACAGATACGCAGTATTTT. The chain joins TRBV20-1 to TRBJ2-3, with 9 positions matching TRBD2. Unmatched junction bases numbered 7, after V lost 3 bases and J lost 0 bases. The CDR3 is made up of 16 amino acids. Germline V gives CDR1 DFQATT, CDR2 SNEGSKA (reference sequence).

This clone was detected only once. V and J are TRBV11-3 and TRBJ2-2; 8 bases agree with TRBD1. The germline V gene has CDR1 SGHNT and CDR2 YENEEA. J was trimmed by 1 base and V by 9 bases; bases with no gene match: 16. CDR3 length: 18 residues. The CDR3 loop is CASQWVPGGAWNTGELFF. As DNA, the CDR3 is TGTGCCAGTCAGTGGGTACCAGGGGGCGCATGGAACACCGGGGAGCTGTTTTTT. Based on the CDR3 plus reference TRBV11-3 and TRBJ2-2, the full variable domain is EAGVVQSPRYKIIEKKQPVAFWCNPISGHNTLYWYLQNLGQGPELLIRYENEEAVDDSQLPKDRFSAERLKGVDSTLKIQPAELGDSAVYLCASQWVPGGAWNTGELFFGEGSRLTVL.

The V gene is TRBV29-1, the J gene TRBJ2-5; TRBD2 aligns across 9 bases. V shed 7 bases and J 1 base; nucleotides not matched to a gene: 1. Per the germline V gene, CDR1 is SQVTM and CDR2 is ANQGSEA. This CDR3 spans 12 amino acids. The CDR3 region is CSGGRAQETQYF. The CDR3, as DNA: TGCAGCGGCGGGAGGGCCCAAGAGACCCAGTACTTC.

The chain recombines TRBV5-4 with TRBJ1-2; no clear D. The CDR3 runs 14 residues. Trimming took 0 bases from V and 0 from J, leaving 6 bases between them. Per germline, CDR1 SGHNT and CDR2 YYREEE (reference sequence). The CDR3 protein is CASSLAQTNYGYTF. In DNA form, the CDR3 reads TGTGCCAGCAGCTTGGCACAGACTAACTATGGCTACACCTTC.

This clone has just a few counts. The rearrangement joins TRBV7-2 to TRBJ1-3; perhaps TRBD1 as D (5 bases). With 5 bases removed from V and 7 bases from J, the gap between germline ends came to 15 bases. Looked up from germline, CDR1 is SGHTA and CDR2 is FQGNSA. This CDR3 is built from 14 residues. The chain's CDR3 is CASSPDIGGNTIYF. CDR3 sequence (DNA): TGTGCCAGCAGCCCGGACATTGGAGGGAACACCATATATTTT.

This clone was seen more than once but under ten times. The chain joins TRBV19 to TRBJ2-2; 10 positions agree with TRBD1. The CDR3 is 16 residues long. The V and J ends lost 8 bases and 4 bases, in that order; junction bases with no gene match: 10. Germline CDR1 LNHDA, CDR2 SQIVND (reference sequence). CDR3 loop: CASRRQGARGTGELFF. CDR3 DNA sequence: TGTGCCAGTCGGAGACAGGGGGCGCGAGGCACCGGGGAGCTGTTTTTT.

The chain links TRBV19 to TRBJ1-5, with D hard to call. The germline V gene has CDR1 LNHDA and CDR2 SQIVND (reference sequence). The CDR3 is 16 residues long. The V end was cut by 1 base, the J end by 5 bases, with 15 bases between. CDR3 loop: CASSIGAVEVDQPQHF. The CDR3 nucleotides read TGTGCCAGTAGTATAGGGGCTGTAGAAGTCGATCAGCCCCAGCATTTT.

V is TRBV6-5 and J is TRBJ1-5, with a possible D match to TRBD1 (5 bases). CDR3 length: 14 residues. Germline values: CDR1 MNHEY, CDR2 SVGAGI. The V gene lost 2 bases and the J gene lost 6 bases, with 11 bases spanning the gap. The CDR3 coding sequence is TGTGCCAGCAGTTACGGGAGGGGAAGTCAGCCCCAGCATTTT. It codes for CASSYGRGSQPQHF.

The V and J genes are TRBV5-1 and TRBJ1-2, with D possibly being TRBD1 (6 bases). V was trimmed by 4 bases and J by 3 bases, leaving 13 bases between them. CDR3 length equals 14 residues. Per germline, CDR1 SGHRS and CDR2 YFSETQ. CDR3 bases: TGCGCCAGCAGCGATTTACAGGGTTACTATGGCTACACCTTC. Protein: CASSDLQGYYGYTF.

The V gene is TRBV2, the J gene TRBJ2-7; tentative D call: TRBD2 (6 bases). With 8 bases removed from V and 0 bases from J, the gap between germline ends came to 14 bases. Germline CDR1 SNHLY, CDR2 FYNNEI. This CDR3 has 14 amino acids. The CDR3 nucleotides are TGTGCCAGCCAGGAGGGCTATAGCTCCTACGAGCAGTACGTC. It codes for CASQEGYSSYEQYV.

This clone appeared a few times. The rearrangement uses TRBV19 and TRBJ1-2, with 10 bases that match TRBD1. The CDR3 consists of 15 residues. Germline V gives CDR1 LNHDA, CDR2 SQIVND (reference sequence). The V and J ends lost 5 bases and 7 bases, in that order; junction bases with no gene match: 10. The CDR3 region is CASSAGTGTGAGYTF. DNA of the CDR3: TGTGCCAGTAGTGCTGGGACCGGGACAGGGGCTGGCTACACCTTC.

The genes are TRBV21-1 and TRBJ2-1; the table gives TRBD2 as D, unverified against the DNA. TRBV21-1 is a known pseudogene. The CDR3 consists of 15 residues. The CDR3 here is CASSFAPLVSGRKFF. CDR3 DNA: TGTGCCAGCAGCTTCGCCCCGCTTGTTAGCGGGAGGAAGTTCTTC.

CDR3 sequence: CASSPLPGQGQGYTF. The CDR3 DNA reads TGTGCCAGCAGCCCATTACCGGGACAGGGTCAAGGCTACACCTTC. The rearrangement joins TRBV7-2 to TRBJ1-2; 9 bases agree with TRBD1. The CDR3 totals 15 residues. The V and J ends lost 5 bases and 8 bases, in that order; junction bases with no gene match: 12. In germline, CDR1 is SGHTA, CDR2 FQGNSA.